The 6 T cell receptor beta chains below all came from one sample that was sequenced in a study of T cell responses to AZD1222 COVID-19 vaccine. Repertoires were generated with immunoSEQ multiplex PCR, while TCRdb's copy carries only in-frame clones and drops some. The sample records under 200,000 clones, 93% being singletons. The sample was peripheral blood, taken on day 0 of AZD1222 vaccination. The origin of the receptors is an adult in good health.

This chain joins TRBV12-5 and TRBJ1-5, with D unclear. With 0 bases removed from V and 7 bases from J, the gap between germline ends came to 19 bases. Germline V gene sequence: CDR1 LGHNT, CDR2 FRNRAP. The CDR3 contains 17 residues. DNA for the CDR3: TGTGCTAGTGGTTTGGTACAATTGGGCAGGCAAGTCCAGCCCCAGCATTTT. It translates to CASGLVQLGRQVQPQHF.

This rearrangement joins TRBV5-6 to TRBJ2-7, with D perhaps matching TRBD1 (5 bases). The ends were cut back, 3 bases at V and 3 bases at J, with 16 bases in the middle. The germline gives CDR1 SGHDT, CDR2 YYEEEE. The CDR3 contains 15 residues. In nucleotides, the CDR3 is TGTGCCAGCAGCTGGGGCCGGACCTCGGACTACGAGCAGTACTTC. This codes for CASSWGRTSDYEQYF.

The chain is built from TRBV10-2 and TRBJ2-2; either TRBD1 or TRBD2 may supply D (5 bases each). Germline CDR1 and CDR2: WSHSY and SAAADI. Trimming pared 10 bases from V and 8 bases from J, leaving 20 bases between. The CDR3 contains 14 residues. CDR3 protein: CAIRGARGSGELFF. As DNA, the CDR3 is TGCGCCATTAGAGGGGCTCGCGGGTCGGGGGAGCTGTTTTTT.

Only one count was recorded for this clone. The J gene is TRBJ1-1, the V gene TRBV11-3, with a possible D match to TRBD1 (5 bases). Germline V gene data show CDR1 as SGHNT and CDR2 as YENEEA. The CDR3 is made up of 13 amino acids. V gave up 4 bases and J gave up 3 bases, with 9 bases separating them. This chain's CDR3 is CASSWGLDTEAFF. The CDR3 DNA follows: TGTGCCAGCAGCTGGGGCCTTGACACTGAAGCTTTCTTT.

The chain recombines TRBV4-1 with TRBJ1-5, with D perhaps matching TRBD1 (5 bases). Germline loops: CDR1 MGHRA, CDR2 YSYEKL. V lost 1 base, J lost 5 bases, and 12 bases lay in between. The CDR3 totals 15 residues. CDR3 residues: CASSQGWGEDQPQHF. The CDR3 DNA reads TGCGCCAGCAGCCAAGGATGGGGGGAGGATCAGCCCCAGCATTTT.

The chain couples TRBV6-5 to TRBJ1-2, with no clear D. This CDR3 spans 14 amino acids. CDR1 and CDR2 from the germline V gene are MNHEY and SVGAGI. V lost 6 bases and J 3 bases, leaving 14 bases between the germline ends. The CDR3, as DNA: TGTGCCAGCAGCCCCGTACAGACTTACTATGGCTACACCTTC. Translated: CASSPVQTYYGYTF.